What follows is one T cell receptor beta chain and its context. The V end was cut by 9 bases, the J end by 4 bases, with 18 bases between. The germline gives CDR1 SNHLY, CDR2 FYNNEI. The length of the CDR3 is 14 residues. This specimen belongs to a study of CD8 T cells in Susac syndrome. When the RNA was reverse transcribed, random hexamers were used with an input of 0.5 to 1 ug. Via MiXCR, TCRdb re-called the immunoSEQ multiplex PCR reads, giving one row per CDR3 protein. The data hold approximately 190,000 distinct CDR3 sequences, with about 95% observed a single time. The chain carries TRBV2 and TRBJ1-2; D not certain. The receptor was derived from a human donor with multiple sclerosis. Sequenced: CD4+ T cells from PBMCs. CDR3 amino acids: CASLGGRTSYGYTF. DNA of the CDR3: TGTGCCAGTCTAGGTGGACGCACGTCCTATGGCTACACCTTC.